Following are 20 T cell receptor beta chains from one sample sequenced in a study of blood T cell repertoires in COVID-19. This table comes from immunoSEQ multiplex PCR, and its TCRdb copy is limited to in-frame clones, with some not included. The table shows 150,000 to 200,000 clones, with about 86% occurring only once. The material sequenced was peripheral blood. All receptors derive from a woman aged 55 to 70 with COVID-19, enrolled during active disease.

A few counts support this clone. The chain couples TRBV6-6 to TRBJ2-1; weak D call: TRBD2 (5 bases). The V and J ends lost 6 bases and 8 bases respectively, with 20 bases between them. This CDR3 is 15 amino acids long. Germline V gene data show CDR1 as MNHNY and CDR2 as SVGAGI (reference sequence). Here the CDR3 reads CASRPSGNSLYEQFF. CDR3 coding DNA: TGTGCCAGCAGACCCTCGGGAAATAGCTTGTATGAGCAGTTCTTC.

The chain links TRBV10-3 to TRBJ2-1; tentative D call: TRBD2 (5 bases). V gave up 5 bases and J gave up 9 bases, with 8 bases separating them. Germline V gives CDR1 ENHRY, CDR2 SYGVKD. There are 11 residues in the CDR3. The chain's CDR3 is CAISLSGEQFF. The CDR3 DNA follows: TGTGCCATCAGTTTAAGCGGTGAGCAGTTCTTC.

The chain carries TRBV6-5 and TRBJ2-7; TRBD1 aligns across 7 bases. CDR1 is MNHEY, CDR2 SVGAGI, per germline. CDR3 length: 13 amino acids. V lost 4 bases to trimming and J lost 8 bases; unmatched junction nucleotides: 8. The CDR3 coding sequence is TGTGCCAGCAGTTCGGGCGAGACAGGGCAGCAGTACTTC. This translates into CASSSGETGQQYF.

The chain is built from TRBV6-5 and TRBJ1-2, with D possibly matching TRBD1 (5 bases). Deletions cut 7 bases from V and 6 bases from J, with 9 bases between. The CDR3 is made up of 11 amino acids. Per germline, CDR1 MNHEY and CDR2 SVGAGI. This CDR3 reads CASIRQNGYTF. CDR3 nucleotides: TGTGCCAGCATAAGACAGAATGGCTACACCTTC.

The chain carries TRBV11-2 and TRBJ2-7; TRBD1 matches 7 bases. V was pared by 1 base and J by 0 bases, with 3 bases of the junction left unmatched. Germline V gene sequence: CDR1 SGHAT, CDR2 FQNNGV. This CDR3 is 15 amino acids long. This CDR3 reads CASSLGGTASYEQYF. Here the CDR3 DNA reads TGTGCCAGCAGCTTAGGTGGGACAGCCTCCTACGAGCAGTACTTC.

The chain joins TRBV7-3 to TRBJ2-3; 12 bases match TRBD2. CDR3 length equals 17 residues. Germline assignment: CDR1 SGHTA and CDR2 FQGTGA. The junction had 9 bases not matched to a gene; V was cut back by 4 bases and J by 4 bases. CDR3 residues: CASSSSGRAVGADTQYF. DNA of the CDR3: TGTGCCAGCAGCTCTAGCGGGAGGGCCGTTGGTGCAGATACGCAGTATTTT.

The chain has TRBV28 and TRBJ1-4; weak D call: TRBD1 (6 bases). The CDR3 sequence is 15 residues long. Germline CDR1 and CDR2: MDHEN and SYDVKM. V shed 3 bases and J shed 4 bases, with 12 bases lying between them. CDR3 region: CASSLAGVDNEKLFF. The CDR3 DNA reads as TGTGCCAGCAGTTTGGCAGGGGTGGATAATGAAAAACTGTTTTTT.

This sequence joins TRBV20-1 and TRBJ2-3, with 12 bases aligning to TRBD2. After removal of 3 bases from V and 5 bases from J, the junction contained 6 bases not matched to a gene. This CDR3 comprises 15 residues. CDR1 and CDR2 (germline): DFQATT, SNEGSKA (reference sequence). The CDR3, as DNA: TGCAGTGCTAGTGAACTAGCGGGAGGCATAGATACGCAGTATTTT. Encoded protein: CSASELAGGIDTQYF.

This chain uses TRBV9 with TRBJ2-1; 10 positions match TRBD2. J was trimmed by 7 bases and V by 2 bases; bases with no gene match: 6. Germline CDR1 is SGDLS and CDR2 is YYNGEE. The CDR3 length is 15 residues. Written as DNA, the CDR3 is TGTGCCAGCAGCGTTACCGGGACTAGCGTGAATGAGCAGTTCTTC. It codes for CASSVTGTSVNEQFF.

The chain couples TRBV6-5 to TRBJ1-1; D gene unclear. The CDR3 sequence is 15 residues long. The V end was cut by 2 bases, the J end by 0 bases, with 10 bases between. Germline values: CDR1 MNHEY, CDR2 SVGAGI. The DNA for the CDR3 is TGTGCCAGCAGTTACGGCTCCAGATTGAACACTGAAGCTTTCTTT. Protein sequence: CASSYGSRLNTEAFF.

The genes are TRBV9 and TRBJ1-4; 7 bases agree with TRBD1. Unmatched junction bases numbered 5, after V lost 0 bases and J lost 6 bases. The germline gives CDR1 SGDLS, CDR2 YYNGEE. CDR3 length equals 15 residues. CDR3 sequence (DNA): TGTGCCAGCAGCGTAGAGGGACAGATCTATGAAAAACTGTTTTTT. Translation: CASSVEGQIYEKLFF.

The gene calls are TRBV5-1 and TRBJ2-1; D possibly corresponds to TRBD1 (7 bases). CDR3 length: 14 residues. Looked up from germline, CDR1 is SGHRS and CDR2 is YFSETQ. V dropped 2 bases and J dropped 5 bases, with 11 bases sitting between them. The CDR3 loop reads CASSLGGTDNEQFF. The CDR3, as DNA: TGCGCCAGCAGCTTAGGCGGGACAGACAATGAGCAGTTCTTC.

J is TRBJ1-1 and V is TRBV6-4, with D unresolved. The CDR3 loop spans 13 amino acids. From germline, CDR1 is MRHNA and CDR2 SNTAGT. V lost 8 bases to trimming and J lost 2 bases, with 12 bases between them. CDR3 DNA sequence: TGTGCCAGCGGGAAGGAGGCTAACACTGAAGCTTTCTTT. Its protein product is CASGKEANTEAFF.

This rearrangement joins TRBV6-5 to TRBJ1-5, with D uncertain. Trimming pared 2 bases from V and 5 bases from J, leaving 7 bases between. Germline-derived CDR1 and CDR2 are MNHEY and SVGAGI. The CDR3 contains 13 residues. Written as DNA, the CDR3 is TGTGCCAGCAGTTACGGCTCCGATCAGCCCCAGCATTTT. Translated, it gives CASSYGSDQPQHF.

J is TRBJ2-7 and V is TRBV7-9; TRBD1 aligns across 11 bases. The CDR3 sequence is 15 residues long. Per the germline V gene, CDR1 is SEHNR and CDR2 is FQNEAQ (reference sequence). Trimming removed 3 bases from V and 3 bases from J; junction bases left unmatched: 4. The CDR3, as DNA: TGTGCCAGCAGCTTTGCCGGGACAGGGGGCTACGAGCAGTACTTC. Its translation is CASSFAGTGGYEQYF.

This chain connects TRBV29-1 to TRBJ2-7; D is perhaps TRBD1 (6 bases). CDR3 length: 14 amino acids. Germline-derived CDR1 and CDR2 are SQVTM and ANQGSEA. The V end was cut by 6 bases, the J end by 5 bases, with 20 bases between. CDR3 residues: CSVVKTQGINEQYF. As DNA, the CDR3 is TGCAGCGTCGTGAAGACCCAGGGGATCAACGAGCAGTACTTC.

The rearrangement joins TRBV7-2 to TRBJ1-4; 10 nucleotides line up with TRBD1. With V trimmed by 5 bases and J by 7 bases, 7 bases remained unmatched. CDR3 length: 15 residues. The V gene's germline CDR1 is SGHTA and CDR2 FQGNSA. CDR3 DNA sequence: TGTGCCAGCAGCACCCCCGGGACAGGGGCTGAAAAACTGTTTTTT. This gives the protein CASSTPGTGAEKLFF.

The chain carries TRBV6-4 and TRBJ2-4; D gene ambiguous. The germline CDR1 and CDR2 sequences are MRHNA and SNTAGT. The CDR3 sequence is 13 residues long. Trimming removed 5 bases from V and 9 bases from J, with 14 bases in between. The CDR3 sequence is CASSSVASSIQYF. Here the CDR3 DNA reads TGTGCCAGCAGTAGCGTGGCCTCTAGCATTCAGTACTTC.

The V gene is TRBV21-1, the J gene TRBJ2-1; the table's D gene call, TRBD2, was not cross checked with the DNA. TRBV21-1 is marked as a pseudogene. CDR3 length: 19 residues. This chain's CDR3 is CASSNETSGRLRSYNEQFF. CDR3 nucleotide sequence: TGTGCCAGCAGCAACGAAACTAGCGGGAGGTTGCGCTCCTACAATGAGCAGTTCTTC.

V gene TRBV6-5 combines with J gene TRBJ2-7; the D gene is possibly TRBD2 (6 bases). With 0 bases removed from V and 5 bases from J, the gap between germline ends came to 17 bases. Germline assignment: CDR1 MNHEY and CDR2 SVGAGI. The CDR3 runs 16 residues. The CDR3 protein is CASSYSVGGGGHEQYF. CDR3 DNA sequence: TGTGCCAGCAGTTACTCGGTCGGGGGAGGCGGCCACGAGCAGTACTTC.